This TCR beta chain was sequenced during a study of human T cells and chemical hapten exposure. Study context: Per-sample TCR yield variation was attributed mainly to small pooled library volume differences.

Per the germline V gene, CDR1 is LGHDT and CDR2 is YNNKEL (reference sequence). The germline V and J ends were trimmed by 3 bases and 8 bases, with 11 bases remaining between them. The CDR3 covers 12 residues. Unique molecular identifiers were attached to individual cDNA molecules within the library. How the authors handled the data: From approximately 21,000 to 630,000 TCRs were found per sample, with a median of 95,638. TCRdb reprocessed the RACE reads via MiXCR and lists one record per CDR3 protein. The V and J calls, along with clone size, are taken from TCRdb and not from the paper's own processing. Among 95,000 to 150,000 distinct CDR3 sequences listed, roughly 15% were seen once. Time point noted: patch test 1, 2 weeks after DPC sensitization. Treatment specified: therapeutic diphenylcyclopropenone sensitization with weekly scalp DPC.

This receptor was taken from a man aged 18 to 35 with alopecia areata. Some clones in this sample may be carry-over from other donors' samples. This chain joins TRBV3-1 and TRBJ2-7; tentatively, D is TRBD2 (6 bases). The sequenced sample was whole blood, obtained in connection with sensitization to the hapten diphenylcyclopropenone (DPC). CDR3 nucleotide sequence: TGTGCCAGCAGCCAGGAGGGAGGACAGCAGTACTTC. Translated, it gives CASSQEGGQQYF.